Each of the 14 T cell receptor beta chains below was sequenced from the same sample in a study of T cells in Graves' hyperthyroidism and ophthalmopathy. RNA transcripts yielded amplified TCR beta CDR3 regions. A first-round RT-PCR of the TCR CDR3 used the HTBI primer set. MiXCR, applied by TCRdb to the multiplex PCR reads, yields one record per CDR3 protein. The sample holds a few hundred thousand distinct CDR3 sequences, approximately 16% seen once. Sequenced sample: blood. Source of these receptors: a middle-aged woman with Graves' ophthalmopathy.

In its sample, this clonotype was seen many times. The chain couples TRBV2 to TRBJ2-3; TRBD2 agrees at 7 bases. The germline V gene encodes CDR1 SNHLY and CDR2 FYNNEI. The J segment lost 2 bases and the V segment lost 7 bases, leaving 6 bases of the junction unmatched. The length of the CDR3 is 14 residues. In nucleotides, the CDR3 is TGTGCCAGCATGGGGAGGGGAATCACAGATACGCAGTATTTT. Translating gives CASMGRGITDTQYF. The variable domain in full, with the rest retrieved from reference TRBV2 and TRBJ2-3, is EPEVTQTPSHQVTQMGQEVILRCVPISNHLYFYWYRQILGQKVEFLVSFYNNEISEKSEIFDDQFSVERPDGSNFTLKIRSTKLEDSAMYFCASMGRGITDTQYFGPGTRLTVL.

This clonotype was picked up a small number of times. This chain uses TRBV30 with TRBJ2-2; 11 positions agree with TRBD2. The CDR3 totals 17 residues. Germline values: CDR1 GTSNPN, CDR2 SVGIG (reference sequence). J lost 2 bases, V lost 2 bases, and 7 bases had no gene match. In DNA, the CDR3 is TGTGCCTGGAGTAGTAGTAGCGGGGGGGCTAACACCGGGGAGCTGTTTTTT. This encodes CAWSSSSGGANTGELFF.

This clonotype occurred many times. The chain has TRBV2 and TRBJ2-7; 7 bases agree with TRBD1. This CDR3 contains 14 residues. Looked up from germline, CDR1 is SNHLY and CDR2 is FYNNEI. V was clipped by 5 bases and J by 3 bases; unmatched bases: 7. CDR3 sequence (DNA): TGTGCCAGCAGTCCGGACAGGTGGAGCTACGAGCAGTACTTC. This gives the protein CASSPDRWSYEQYF.

This sequence joins TRBV28 and TRBJ2-2, with a possible D match to TRBD2 (6 bases). Trimming took 6 bases from V and 5 from J, leaving 10 bases between them. The CDR3 contains 13 residues. In germline, CDR1 is MDHEN, CDR2 SYDVKM. The CDR3 sequence: CASRTTRTGELFF. Written as DNA, the CDR3 is TGTGCCAGCAGAACGACTAGGACCGGGGAGCTGTTTTTT.

This clonotype has more than one count but fewer than ten. The rearrangement uses TRBV19 and TRBJ2-2, with 13 bases fitting TRBD2. V was clipped by 10 bases and J by 3 bases; unmatched bases: 11. There are 17 residues in the CDR3. Germline CDR1 reads LNHDA; CDR2 reads SQIVND (reference sequence). The CDR3 protein is CAISPGTSGADTGELFF. DNA for the CDR3: TGTGCCATCAGCCCGGGGACTAGCGGGGCCGACACCGGGGAGCTGTTTTTT.

Ten or more counts support this clonotype. CDR3 in DNA: TGTGCCATCACGGCGGGGGGCGGAGGTGACACTGAAGCTTTCTTT. Encoded protein: CAITAGGGGDTEAFF. The rearrangement links TRBV10-3 to TRBJ1-1, with D possibly TRBD1 on 6 matching bases. The V and J ends lost 7 bases and 3 bases respectively, with 18 bases between them. CDR3 length: 15 residues. Germline V gene data show CDR1 as ENHRY and CDR2 as SYGVKD.

This clonotype was seen ten or more times. This chain joins TRBV30 and TRBJ1-6; possible D gene TRBD1, 6 bases. Germline V gene lookup returns CDR1 GTSNPN and CDR2 SVGIG (reference sequence). The CDR3 spans 13 residues. Trimming cost V 2 bases and J 7 bases, with 9 bases left between them. The CDR3 nucleotides read TGTGCCTGGAGTACAGGGCGGAATTCACCCCTCCACTTT. Translating it yields CAWSTGRNSPLHF.

Turning to this clonotype: This could be a read error, since a much larger clone is one nucleotide away. V and J are TRBV11-2 and TRBJ2-2; possibly TRBD1 for D (6 bases). The CDR3 spans 17 residues. Germline V gives CDR1 SGHAT, CDR2 FQNNGV. CDR3 residues: CASRPVGKTRDTGELLF. The CDR3 nucleotides are TGTGCCAGCAGACCCGTGGGCAAGACAAGGGACACCGGGGAGCTGCTTTTT.

This clonotype has a count of ten or more. V usage is TRBV3-1 and J usage is TRBJ1-6; no firm D call. The CDR3 has 15 amino acids. V was clipped by 5 bases and J by 5 bases, with 13 bases between them. Looked up from germline, CDR1 is LGHDT and CDR2 is YNNKEL (reference sequence). In DNA, the CDR3 is TGTGCCAGCAGCAGCTCGAGCGGTGATAATTCACCCCTCCACTTT. Translation gives CASSSSSGDNSPLHF.

The gene calls are TRBV28 and TRBJ2-7; either TRBD1 or TRBD2 may fit D (5 bases each). Germline V CDR1 and CDR2: MDHEN, SYDVKM. The CDR3 is made up of 14 amino acids. Trimming removed 6 bases from V and 1 base from J, with 13 bases in between. CDR3 bases: TGTGCCAGCAGCCGACCGGGACCTTCCTACGAGCAGTACTTC. As protein: CASSRPGPSYEQYF.

The chain couples TRBV7-2 to TRBJ2-2; weak D call: TRBD2 (7 bases). Germline CDR1 reads SGHTA; CDR2 reads FQGNSA. This CDR3 spans 17 amino acids. V was pared by 1 base and J by 4 bases, with 16 bases between. The CDR3 reads CASSLEGEGPTTGELFF. In nucleotides, the CDR3 is TGTGCCAGCAGCTTAGAGGGGGAGGGGCCAACCACCGGGGAGCTGTTTTTT. Variable domain in full (rest from reference TRBV7-2 and TRBJ2-2): GAGVSQSPSNKVTEKGKDVELRCDPISGHTALYWYRQSLGQGLEFLIYFQGNSAPDKSGLPSDRFSAERTGGSVSTLTIQRTQQEDSAVYLCASSLEGEGPTTGELFFGEGSRLTVL.

This clonotype was counted many times. The chain is built from TRBV5-1 and TRBJ2-7; 10 bases are a match to TRBD2. Germline V gene sequence: CDR1 SGHRS, CDR2 YFSETQ. V was pared by 2 bases and J by 5 bases, with 10 bases of the junction left unmatched. The CDR3 contains 16 residues. The CDR3 region has the DNA TGCGCCAGCAGCTTAGGAGTGCTAGCGGGAGTTGACGAGCAGTACTTC. Protein product: CASSLGVLAGVDEQYF.

Many counts were recorded for this clonotype. The chain joins TRBV28 to TRBJ2-1; D call uncertain. Germline CDR1 and CDR2: MDHEN and SYDVKM. The CDR3 has 12 amino acids. V was trimmed by 5 bases and J by 8 bases, leaving 10 bases between them. The CDR3: CASSKLGYEQFF. CDR3 coding DNA: TGTGCCAGCAGTAAGTTGGGGTATGAGCAGTTCTTC.

This chain links TRBV15 with TRBJ2-2; 8 bases map to TRBD2. The CDR3 has 15 amino acids. CDR1 and CDR2 from the germline V gene are LNHNV and YYDKDF (reference sequence). After removal of 1 base from V and 6 bases from J, the junction contained 4 bases not matched to a gene. The CDR3 is CATSRARREAGELFF. DNA for the CDR3: TGTGCCACCAGCAGAGCCAGGCGGGAGGCCGGGGAGCTGTTTTTT.